These 20 T cell receptor beta chains share one sample of origin, sequenced in a study of early T cells in non-severe SARS-CoV-2 infection. MiXCR, applied by TCRdb to the 5' RACE reads, yields one record per CDR3 protein. The sample shows about 52,000 distinct CDR3 sequences, roughly 8.2% of them seen only once. Sequenced: whole blood. These receptor sequences come from an adult who was a healthcare worker with PCR-confirmed SARS-CoV-2 infection or an uninfected control (not recorded which).

The genes are TRBV12-5 and TRBJ1-3, with 7 bases aligning to TRBD1. Trimming removed 7 bases from V and 1 base from J; junction bases left unmatched: 16. From germline, CDR1 is LGHNT and CDR2 FRNRAP. This CDR3 spans 18 amino acids. The CDR3 loop reads CASDTNSRDSVSGNTIYF. The CDR3 region has the DNA TGTGCTAGTGACACAAACTCCCGGGACAGTGTTTCTGGAAACACCATATATTTT.

This clonotype was seen only a few times. V and J are TRBV18 and TRBJ1-5, with D unclear. Germline CDR1 KGHSH, CDR2 LQKENI. The CDR3 sequence is 12 residues long. The V end lost 3 bases, the J end lost 9 bases, and 9 bases lay between the germline ends. CDR3 coding DNA: TGTGCCAGCTCACCTGAGGAGGGGCCCCAGCATTTT. Encoded protein: CASSPEEGPQHF.

The V call is TRBV19, the J call TRBJ2-1, with 13 positions matching TRBD2. The length of the CDR3 is 18 residues. CDR1 LNHDA and CDR2 SQIVND come from the germline V gene (reference sequence). Trimming at V came to 1 base and at J to 0 bases, leaving 3 bases not matched to a gene. Written as DNA, the CDR3 is TGTGCCAGTAGTATAGGACTAGCGGGGGGATTCTCCTACAATGAGCAGTTCTTC. Its translation: CASSIGLAGGFSYNEQFF.

In regard to this clonotype: This clone may be a read error of a much larger clone one base away. The V and J genes are TRBV7-2 and TRBJ2-3; 11 nucleotides align to TRBD2. Germline values: CDR1 SGHTA, CDR2 FQGNSA. There are 14 residues in the CDR3. V was clipped by 11 bases and J by 6 bases; unmatched bases: 10. CDR3 sequence (DNA): TGTGCCGGCACACTAGCGGGAGCAGCTGATACGCAGTATTTT. Translating it yields CAGTLAGAADTQYF. Looking up the rest from reference TRBV7-2 and TRBJ2-3 gives the full variable domain: GAGVSQSPSNKVTEKGKDVELRCDPISGHTALYWYRQSLGQGLEFLIYFQGNSAPDKSGLPSDRFSAERTGGSVSTLTIQRTQQEDSAVYLCAGTLAGAADTQYFGPGTRLTVL.

The rearrangement joins TRBV5-6 to TRBJ2-3; weak D call: TRBD2 (5 bases). Germline V gives CDR1 SGHDT, CDR2 YYEEEE. The CDR3 is 14 residues long. Trimming removed 4 bases from V and 6 bases from J, with 15 bases in between. CDR3 in amino acids: CASSAGLSADTQYF. The CDR3 DNA reads TGTGCCAGCAGCGCGGGCCTTTCCGCGGATACGCAGTATTTT.

There are many counts of this clonotype. The chain has TRBV28 and TRBJ1-2; TRBD1 aligns across 8 bases. Germline CDR1 reads MDHEN; CDR2 reads SYDVKM. Trimming removed 5 bases from V and 6 bases from J; junction bases left unmatched: 14. The CDR3 consists of 16 residues. The CDR3 nucleotides are TGTGCCAGCAGTCTGCCAGCTGACAGGGGTGGTGATGGCTACACCTTC. Amino acid sequence: CASSLPADRGGDGYTF.

The chain has TRBV19 and TRBJ2-7; either TRBD1 or TRBD2 may fit D (5 bases each). The V end was cut by 4 bases, the J end by 3 bases, with 13 bases between. Germline V lookup: CDR1 LNHDA, CDR2 SQIVND (reference sequence). This CDR3 contains 14 residues. The CDR3 is CASSTSGTDYEQYF. As DNA, the CDR3 is TGTGCCAGTAGTACATCCGGGACGGACTACGAGCAGTACTTC.

This clonotype was counted between two and nine times. The chain is built from TRBV7-2 and TRBJ2-1, with 11 positions matching TRBD2. The length of the CDR3 is 12 residues. Germline V CDR1 and CDR2: SGHTA, FQGNSA. Trimming removed 5 bases from V and 16 bases from J; junction bases left unmatched: 7. CDR3 sequence: CASSPRLAGSFF. As DNA, the CDR3 is TGTGCCAGCAGCCCGCGACTAGCGGGAAGCTTCTTC. Full variable domain (outside the CDR3, taken from reference TRBV7-2 and TRBJ2-1): GAGVSQSPSNKVTEKGKDVELRCDPISGHTALYWYRQSLGQGLEFLIYFQGNSAPDKSGLPSDRFSAERTGGSVSTLTIQRTQQEDSAVYLCASSPRLAGSFFGPGTRLTVL.

This chain connects TRBV7-2 to TRBJ2-7; possibly TRBD2 for D (6 bases). This CDR3 spans 14 amino acids. Trimming left V 3 bases short and J 7 bases short, with 16 bases between. CDR1 is SGHTA, CDR2 FQGNSA, per germline. CDR3 loop: CASSFGTPLDEQYF. The CDR3 region has the DNA TGTGCCAGCAGCTTCGGGACTCCCTTGGATGAGCAGTACTTC.

This clonotype has ten or more counts. The rearrangement joins TRBV5-1 to TRBJ1-5; D is possibly TRBD1 (6 bases). The V end lost 4 bases, the J end lost 7 bases, and 21 bases lay between the germline ends. The V gene's germline CDR1 is SGHRS and CDR2 YFSETQ. This CDR3 is built from 16 residues. The CDR3 protein is CASSIGTPMGIQPQHF. The CDR3 DNA reads as TGCGCCAGCAGCATCGGGACACCTATGGGGATCCAGCCCCAGCATTTT.

V gene TRBV12-3 or TRBV12-4 combines with J gene TRBJ2-7; 11 nucleotides line up with TRBD2. The CDR3 has 15 residues. V dropped 4 bases and J dropped 7; count of bases not matched to a gene: 9. CDR3 amino acids: CASSSVAGGPQEQYF. CDR3 DNA: TGTGCCAGCAGTTCGGTAGCGGGAGGGCCTCAGGAGCAGTACTTC.

DNA for the CDR3: TGTGCCAGCAGGGCCGGGACTAGCGGGCAAGAGACCCAGTACTTC. Its protein product is CASRAGTSGQETQYF. V and J are TRBV6-6 and TRBJ2-5; 12 nucleotides match TRBD2. V lost 6 bases to trimming and J lost 2 bases; unmatched junction nucleotides: 4. This CDR3 spans 15 amino acids. Germline CDR1 reads MNHNY; CDR2 reads SVGAGI (reference sequence).

This clonotype showed up just a few times. The chain links TRBV13 to TRBJ2-7; possible D gene TRBD2, 6 bases. Trimming took 1 base from V and 0 from J, leaving 19 bases between them. Per germline, CDR1 PRHDT and CDR2 FYEKMQ (reference sequence). The CDR3 contains 18 residues. For the CDR3, the DNA is TGTGCCAGCAGCTTAGTAGGAGGGCGAACCTCCACCTCCTACGAGCAGTACTTC. Amino acids: CASSLVGGRTSTSYEQYF.

Details on this clonotype: This may be a read error: a much more frequent sequence differs by one nucleotide. The V and J genes are TRBV2 and TRBJ2-7; 7 bases align to TRBD1. This CDR3 spans 12 amino acids. Germline V gene data show CDR1 as SNHLY and CDR2 as FYNNEI. Written as DNA, the CDR3 is TGTGACAGCAGTGGACAGGATTACGAGCAGTACTTC. It translates to CDSSGQDYEQYF. The whole variable domain, filled in from reference TRBV2 and TRBJ2-7, reads EPEVTQTPSHQVTQMGQEVILRCVPISNHLYFYWYRQILGQKVEFLVSFYNNEISEKSEIFDDQFSVERPDGSNFTLKIRSTKLEDSAMYFCDSSGQDYEQYFGPGTRLTVT.

This clonotype was seen repeatedly, ten times or more. V usage is TRBV2 and J usage is TRBJ2-3, with 14 bases fitting TRBD2. Germline V gene lookup returns CDR1 SNHLY and CDR2 FYNNEI. The CDR3 totals 15 residues. Germline trimming cut 8 bases from V and 4 bases from J; bases unmatched to any gene: 5. In DNA form, the CDR3 reads TGTGCCAGCGGGACTAGCGGGAGTTTGGCAGATACGCAGTATTTT. Its translation is CASGTSGSLADTQYF.

This clonotype turned up a few times. This chain connects TRBV19 to TRBJ2-4, with D uncertain. Per germline, CDR1 LNHDA and CDR2 SQIVND (reference sequence). This CDR3 contains 15 residues. The V gene lost 0 bases and the J gene lost 5 bases, with 11 bases spanning the gap. Here the CDR3 DNA reads TGTGCCAGTAGTATAGATCTAGGCCTCCAAAACATTCAGTACTTC. Protein: CASSIDLGLQNIQYF.

The chain employs TRBV29-1 and TRBJ2-1, with D hard to call. The germline V gene has CDR1 SQVTM and CDR2 ANQGSEA. The V end lost 7 bases, the J end lost 13 bases, and 14 bases lay between the germline ends. CDR3 length: 10 residues. In DNA form, the CDR3 reads TGCAGCGCGTACGACATTGGACAGTTCTTC. Protein sequence: CSAYDIGQFF.

The V and J genes are TRBV21-1 and TRBJ2-7; the table's TRBD1 call for D was not verified on the DNA. TRBV21-1 is an annotated pseudogene. This CDR3 is built from 15 residues. The CDR3 region has the DNA TGTGCCAGCAGCCCCCGGGACAGAACCCCCTACGAGCAGTACTTC. Protein: CASSPRDRTPYEQYF.

Many counts were recorded for this clonotype. J is TRBJ1-2 and V is TRBV19; 7 bases fit TRBD1. The CDR3 consists of 14 residues. V gave up 9 bases and J gave up 7 bases; unmatched junction bases: 14. Germline-derived CDR1 and CDR2 are LNHDA and SQIVND (reference sequence). The CDR3 coding sequence is TGTGCCAGCGTGACCCGGACAGGACTGATTGGCTACACCTTC. Its protein product is CASVTRTGLIGYTF.

This clonotype came up many times. This chain connects TRBV4-2 to TRBJ1-1; unclear D gene. The length of the CDR3 is 13 residues. V was cut by 0 bases and J by 9 bases, with 11 bases left in between. CDR1 is LGHNA, CDR2 YNFKEQ, per germline. This CDR3 reads CASSQERAEKAFF. The CDR3 DNA reads as TGTGCCAGCAGCCAAGAAAGGGCAGAGAAAGCTTTCTTT.